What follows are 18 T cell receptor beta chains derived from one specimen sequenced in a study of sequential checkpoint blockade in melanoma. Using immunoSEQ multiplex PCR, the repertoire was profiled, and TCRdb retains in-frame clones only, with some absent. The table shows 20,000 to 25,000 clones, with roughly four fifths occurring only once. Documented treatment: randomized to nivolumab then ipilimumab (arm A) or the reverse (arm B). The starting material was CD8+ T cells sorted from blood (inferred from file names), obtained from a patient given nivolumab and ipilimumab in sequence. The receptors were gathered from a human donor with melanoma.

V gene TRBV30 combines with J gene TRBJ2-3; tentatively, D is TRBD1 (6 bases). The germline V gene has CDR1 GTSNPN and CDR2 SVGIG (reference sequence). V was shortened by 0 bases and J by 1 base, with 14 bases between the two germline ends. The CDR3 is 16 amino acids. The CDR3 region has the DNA TGTGCCTGGAGTGTACAAAGGGCAGGGGGCACAGATACGCAGTATTTT. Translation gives CAWSVQRAGGTDTQYF.

The CDR3 loop reads CASSTAAWQGHGYTF. In DNA, the CDR3 is TGTGCCAGCAGCACGGCCGCCTGGCAGGGCCATGGCTACACCTTC. J is TRBJ1-2 and V is TRBV7-2; TRBD1 might be the D (5 bases). CDR1 and CDR2 (germline): SGHTA, FQGNSA. This CDR3 is 15 amino acids long. V lost 5 bases and J lost 6, with 19 bases in between.

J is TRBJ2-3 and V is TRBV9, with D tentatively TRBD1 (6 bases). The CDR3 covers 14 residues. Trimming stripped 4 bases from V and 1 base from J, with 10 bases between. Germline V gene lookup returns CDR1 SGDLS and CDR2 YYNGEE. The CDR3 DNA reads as TGTGCCAGCAGCCCAGGACAGCGCACAGATACGCAGTATTTT. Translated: CASSPGQRTDTQYF. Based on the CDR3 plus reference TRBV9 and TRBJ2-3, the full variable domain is DSGVTQTPKHLITATGQRVTLRCSPRSGDLSVYWYQQSLDQGLQFLIQYYNGEERAKGNILERFSAQQFPDLHSELNLSSLELGDSALYFCASSPGQRTDTQYFGPGTRLTVL.

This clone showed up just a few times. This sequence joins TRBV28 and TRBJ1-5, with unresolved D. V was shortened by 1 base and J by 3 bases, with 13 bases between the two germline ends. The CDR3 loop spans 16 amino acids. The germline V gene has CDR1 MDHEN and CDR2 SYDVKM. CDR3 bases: TGTGCCAGCAGTTTATTAGGCAGGAAGATCAATCAGCCCCAGCATTTT. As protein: CASSLLGRKINQPQHF.

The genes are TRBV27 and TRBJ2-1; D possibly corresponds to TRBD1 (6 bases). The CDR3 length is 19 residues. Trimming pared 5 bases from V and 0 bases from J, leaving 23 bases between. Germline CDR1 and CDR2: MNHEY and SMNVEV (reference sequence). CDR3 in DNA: TGTGCCAGCAGTCCCGCCGGGACAACATCCTTGTTCTCCTACAATGAGCAGTTCTTC. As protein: CASSPAGTTSLFSYNEQFF.

CDR3 residues: CASSPGSFFSNEQFF. The CDR3 DNA follows: TGTGCCAGCAGCCCAGGGTCATTCTTCTCCAATGAGCAGTTCTTC. This sequence joins TRBV13 and TRBJ2-1; TRBD1 might be the D (5 bases). The CDR3 length is 15 residues. V was pared by 5 bases and J by 6 bases, with 17 bases between. CDR1 is PRHDT, CDR2 FYEKMQ, per germline (reference sequence).

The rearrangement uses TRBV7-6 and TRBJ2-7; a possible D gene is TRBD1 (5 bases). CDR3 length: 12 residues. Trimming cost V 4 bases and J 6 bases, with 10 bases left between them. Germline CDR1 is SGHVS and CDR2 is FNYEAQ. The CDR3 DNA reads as TGTGCCAGCAGCTCTCAGGGTTTCGAGCAGTACTTC. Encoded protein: CASSSQGFEQYF.

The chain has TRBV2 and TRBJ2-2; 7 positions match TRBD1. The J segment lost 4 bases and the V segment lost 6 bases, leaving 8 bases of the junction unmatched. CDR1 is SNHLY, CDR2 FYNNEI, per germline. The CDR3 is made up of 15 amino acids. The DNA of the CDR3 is TGTGCCAGCAGACAACAGGGGCGAGGCACCGGGGAGCTGTTTTTT. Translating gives CASRQQGRGTGELFF.

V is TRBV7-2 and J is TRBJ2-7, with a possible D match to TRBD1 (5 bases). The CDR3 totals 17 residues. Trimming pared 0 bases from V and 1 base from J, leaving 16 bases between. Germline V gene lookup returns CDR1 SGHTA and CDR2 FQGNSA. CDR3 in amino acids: CASSLAPTGRSSYEQYF. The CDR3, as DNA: TGTGCCAGCAGCTTAGCGCCTACAGGCCGTAGTTCCTACGAGCAGTACTTC.

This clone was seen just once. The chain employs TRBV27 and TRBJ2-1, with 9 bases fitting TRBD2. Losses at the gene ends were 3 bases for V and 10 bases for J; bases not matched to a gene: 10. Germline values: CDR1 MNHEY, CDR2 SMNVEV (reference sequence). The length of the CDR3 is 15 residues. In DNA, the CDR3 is TGTGCCAGCAGTTTTGGAGCGGGAGGCCGGGGGGAGCAGTTCTTC. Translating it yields CASSFGAGGRGEQFF.

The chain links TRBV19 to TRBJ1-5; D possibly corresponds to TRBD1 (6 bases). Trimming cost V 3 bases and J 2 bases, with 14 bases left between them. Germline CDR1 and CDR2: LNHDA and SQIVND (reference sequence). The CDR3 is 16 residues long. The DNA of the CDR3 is TGTGCCAGTAGTATGGGGGCGACTTGGGGCAATCAGCCCCAGCATTTT. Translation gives CASSMGATWGNQPQHF.

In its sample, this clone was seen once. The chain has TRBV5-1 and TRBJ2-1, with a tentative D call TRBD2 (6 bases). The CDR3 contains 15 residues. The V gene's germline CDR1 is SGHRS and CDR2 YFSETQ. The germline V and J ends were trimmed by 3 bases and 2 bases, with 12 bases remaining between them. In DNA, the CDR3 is TGCGCCAGCAGCTCCTCCTTAGCGGCCTACAATGAGCAGTTCTTC. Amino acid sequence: CASSSSLAAYNEQFF. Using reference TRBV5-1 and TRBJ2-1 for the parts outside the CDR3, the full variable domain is KAGVTQTPRYLIKTRGQQVTLSCSPISGHRSVSWYQQTPGQGLQFLFEYFSETQRNKGNFPGRFSGRQFSNSRSEMNVSTLELGDSALYLCASSSSLAAYNEQFFGPGTRLTVL.

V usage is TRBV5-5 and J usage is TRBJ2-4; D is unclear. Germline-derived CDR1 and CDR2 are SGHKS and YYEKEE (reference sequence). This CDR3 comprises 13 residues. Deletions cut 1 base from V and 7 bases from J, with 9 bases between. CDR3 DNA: TGTGCCAGCAGCTTGCACCGGGTGAACATTCAGTACTTC. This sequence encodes CASSLHRVNIQYF.

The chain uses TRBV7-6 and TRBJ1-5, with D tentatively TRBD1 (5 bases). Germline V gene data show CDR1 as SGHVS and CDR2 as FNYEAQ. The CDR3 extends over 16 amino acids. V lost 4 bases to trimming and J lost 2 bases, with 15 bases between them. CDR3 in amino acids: CASSSEEGVGNQPQHF. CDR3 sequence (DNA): TGTGCCAGCAGCTCCGAAGAAGGGGTCGGCAATCAGCCCCAGCATTTT.

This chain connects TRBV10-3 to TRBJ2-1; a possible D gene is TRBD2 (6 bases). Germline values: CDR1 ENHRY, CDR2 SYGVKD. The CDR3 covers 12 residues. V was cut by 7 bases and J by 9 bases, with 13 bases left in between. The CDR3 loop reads CAINRGTGEQFF. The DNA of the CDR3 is TGTGCCATCAACCGCGGGACCGGTGAGCAGTTCTTC.

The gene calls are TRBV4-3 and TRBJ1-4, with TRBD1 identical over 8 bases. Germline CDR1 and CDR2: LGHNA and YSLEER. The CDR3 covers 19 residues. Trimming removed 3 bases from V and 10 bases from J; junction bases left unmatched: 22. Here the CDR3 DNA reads TGCGCCAGCAGCCACGATTCTAATATGGGTCAGGGGGCGAGAGGAAAACTGTTTTTT. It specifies CASSHDSNMGQGARGKLFF.

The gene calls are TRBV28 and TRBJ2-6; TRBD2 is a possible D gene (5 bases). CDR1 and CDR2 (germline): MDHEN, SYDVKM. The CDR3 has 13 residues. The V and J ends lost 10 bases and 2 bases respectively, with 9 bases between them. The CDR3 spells CATRVTGANVLTF. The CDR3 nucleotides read TGTGCCACGCGGGTGACTGGGGCCAACGTCCTGACTTTC.

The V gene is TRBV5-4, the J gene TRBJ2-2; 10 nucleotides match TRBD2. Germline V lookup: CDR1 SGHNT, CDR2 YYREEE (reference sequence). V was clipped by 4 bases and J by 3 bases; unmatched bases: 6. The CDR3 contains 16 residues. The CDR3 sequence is CASSGTSGKYTGELFF. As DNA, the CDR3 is TGTGCCAGCAGCGGTACTAGCGGGAAATACACCGGGGAGCTGTTTTTT.